Presented here are 11 T cell receptor beta chains from one specimen sequenced in a study of T cells after yellow fever vaccination. A single record per CDR3 protein comes from TCRdb applying MiXCR to the 5' RACE reads. The sample yields fewer than 450,000 distinct CDR3 sequences, 11% seen once. The sample here was PBMCs, taken on the day of the first yellow fever vaccination. These receptor sequences come from a man between 18 and 35 years old who received the YFV17D yellow fever vaccine.

In this sample, this clonotype turned up a few times. The rearrangement links TRBV29-1 to TRBJ1-5, with D tentatively TRBD1 (6 bases). This CDR3 contains 12 residues. Per the germline V gene, CDR1 is SQVTM and CDR2 is ANQGSEA. Trimming removed 6 bases at V and 9 bases at J, with 15 bases between. CDR3 protein: CSVREADRPQHF. CDR3 in DNA: TGCAGCGTACGCGAGGCGGACAGGCCCCAGCATTTT.

The J gene is TRBJ2-5, the V gene TRBV18; D is perhaps TRBD1 or TRBD2 (5 bases each). Trimming took 6 bases from V and 3 from J, leaving 14 bases between them. In germline, CDR1 is KGHSH, CDR2 LQKENI. The CDR3 is 14 residues long. The CDR3 region has the DNA TGTGCCAGCTCCCCCCCTAGCAGGGAAGAGACCCAGTACTTC. Translation gives CASSPPSREETQYF.

The rearrangement links TRBV7-2 to TRBJ2-5; TRBD2 aligns across 11 bases. V shed 10 bases, J shed 5 bases, and the junction held 6 bases outside the gene matches. Per the germline V gene, CDR1 is SGHTA and CDR2 is FQGNSA. This CDR3 region has 13 residues. CDR3: CATRSGGAETQYF. In DNA form, the CDR3 reads TGTGCCACCCGTAGCGGGGGGGCTGAGACCCAGTACTTC. Variable domain in full (rest from reference TRBV7-2 and TRBJ2-5): GAGVSQSPSNKVTEKGKDVELRCDPISGHTALYWYRQSLGQGLEFLIYFQGNSAPDKSGLPSDRFSAERTGGSVSTLTIQRTQQEDSAVYLCATRSGGAETQYFGPGTRLLVL.

This clonotype was seen at least ten times. The chain has TRBV7-2 and TRBJ2-1; no clear D gene. From germline, CDR1 is SGHTA and CDR2 FQGNSA. V gave up 5 bases and J gave up 0 bases, with 11 bases separating them. This CDR3 is 15 amino acids long. The CDR3 DNA sequence: TGTGCCAGCAGCCCAGACGGAAACTCCTACAATGAGCAGTTCTTC. Translating gives CASSPDGNSYNEQFF. Looking up the rest from reference TRBV7-2 and TRBJ2-1 gives the full variable domain: GAGVSQSPSNKVTEKGKDVELRCDPISGHTALYWYRQSLGQGLEFLIYFQGNSAPDKSGLPSDRFSAERTGGSVSTLTIQRTQQEDSAVYLCASSPDGNSYNEQFFGPGTRLTVL.

V is TRBV5-1 and J is TRBJ2-7, with 10 bases aligning to TRBD2. The germline V gene encodes CDR1 SGHRS and CDR2 YFSETQ. This CDR3 spans 15 amino acids. With V trimmed by 4 bases and J by 2 bases, 6 bases remained unmatched. The CDR3 protein is CASSPGTSVTYEQYF. CDR3 DNA: TGCGCCAGCAGCCCCGGGACTAGCGTAACCTACGAGCAGTACTTC.

This clonotype turned up a few times. CDR3 residues: CSARLNTEAFF. The CDR3 DNA is TGCAGTGCCCGCCTGAACACTGAAGCTTTCTTT. The chain couples TRBV20-1 to TRBJ1-1; no reliable D call. This CDR3 is 11 amino acids long. The ends were cut back, 6 bases at V and 0 bases at J, with 5 bases in the middle. Germline V gives CDR1 DFQATT, CDR2 SNEGSKA (reference sequence).

This clonotype was recorded a few times. The chain couples TRBV10-3 to TRBJ1-2; D gene unclear. Trimming removed 5 bases from V and 7 bases from J, with 11 bases in between. From germline, CDR1 is ENHRY and CDR2 SYGVKD. The CDR3 runs to 12 residues. CDR3 amino acids: CAISLGRGGYTF. Here the CDR3 DNA reads TGTGCCATCAGTCTGGGTAGAGGTGGCTACACCTTC.

This clonotype was detected only a few times. The chain joins TRBV5-1 to TRBJ2-1, with TRBD2 matching 7 bases. CDR1 SGHRS and CDR2 YFSETQ come from the germline V gene. V lost 3 bases to trimming and J lost 0 bases; unmatched junction nucleotides: 9. The CDR3 covers 17 residues. The CDR3: CASSSFTAGVSYNEQFF. As DNA, the CDR3 is TGCGCCAGCAGCTCGTTTACGGCGGGGGTCTCCTACAATGAGCAGTTCTTC.

The chain is built from TRBV5-1 and TRBJ2-5; no clear D. The CDR3 spans 15 residues. With 0 bases removed from V and 2 bases from J, the gap between germline ends came to 11 bases. CDR1 is SGHRS, CDR2 YFSETQ, per germline. The CDR3 coding sequence is TGCGCCAGCAGCTTGGAGGCTAACTGGCAAGAGACCCAGTACTTC. It specifies CASSLEANWQETQYF. The whole variable domain, filled in from reference TRBV5-1 and TRBJ2-5, reads KAGVTQTPRYLIKTRGQQVTLSCSPISGHRSVSWYQQTPGQGLQFLFEYFSETQRNKGNFPGRFSGRQFSNSRSEMNVSTLELGDSALYLCASSLEANWQETQYFGPGTRLLVL.

This clonotype has more than one count but fewer than ten. This chain connects TRBV5-1 to TRBJ2-5, with D uncertain. V shed 7 bases and J shed 2 bases, with 9 bases lying between them. CDR1 and CDR2 (germline): SGHRS, YFSETQ. CDR3 size: 12 residues. CDR3 nucleotides: TGCGCCAGCCGGCGCCCTCAAGAGACCCAGTACTTC. It specifies CASRRPQETQYF.

This clonotype has a count of ten or more. Here the CDR3 DNA reads TGCGCCAGCAGCTTGGGACTAGAAGATACGCAGTATTTT. Its protein is CASSLGLEDTQYF. V and J are TRBV5-1 and TRBJ2-3; TRBD2 is a possible D gene (6 bases). Germline values: CDR1 SGHRS, CDR2 YFSETQ. The CDR3 loop spans 13 amino acids. The V end was cut by 0 bases, the J end by 5 bases, with 7 bases between. Complete variable domain (other parts from reference TRBV5-1 and TRBJ2-3): KAGVTQTPRYLIKTRGQQVTLSCSPISGHRSVSWYQQTPGQGLQFLFEYFSETQRNKGNFPGRFSGRQFSNSRSEMNVSTLELGDSALYLCASSLGLEDTQYFGPGTRLTVL.